The clone carrying this T cell receptor (beta chain) was seen just once. Its antigen is not known. Amplification of TCR beta CDR3 regions used RNA as the template. The TCR CDR3 was amplified in a first-round RT-PCR using the HTBI primer set. TCRdb processed the multiplex PCR reads anew with MiXCR; each CDR3 protein has one entry. The data contain about 640,000 distinct CDR3 sequences, 45% of them singletons. Clinical symptoms, serum thyroxine and TRAb, thyroid ultrasound and orbital computed tomography together formed the diagnostic basis. The entry originates in a study of T cells in Graves' hyperthyroidism and ophthalmopathy. Findings and caveats of the study: In the blood, most expanded thyroid clonotypes above 0.001 appeared as well.

The sample consisted of peripheral blood or thyroid tissue (not recorded which). The sequence derives from an adult man with Graves' disease, either hyperthyroidism or ophthalmopathy (not recorded which).

The CDR3 sequence is CASSGTGLGGYTF. The CDR3 DNA is TGTGCCAGCAGTGGGACAGGCCTCGGAGGCTACACCTTC. The V call is TRBV2, the J call TRBJ1-2; 7 positions match TRBD1. The CDR3 totals 13 residues. V dropped 4 bases and J dropped 8; count of bases not matched to a gene: 7. Germline V gene sequence: CDR1 SNHLY, CDR2 FYNNEI.